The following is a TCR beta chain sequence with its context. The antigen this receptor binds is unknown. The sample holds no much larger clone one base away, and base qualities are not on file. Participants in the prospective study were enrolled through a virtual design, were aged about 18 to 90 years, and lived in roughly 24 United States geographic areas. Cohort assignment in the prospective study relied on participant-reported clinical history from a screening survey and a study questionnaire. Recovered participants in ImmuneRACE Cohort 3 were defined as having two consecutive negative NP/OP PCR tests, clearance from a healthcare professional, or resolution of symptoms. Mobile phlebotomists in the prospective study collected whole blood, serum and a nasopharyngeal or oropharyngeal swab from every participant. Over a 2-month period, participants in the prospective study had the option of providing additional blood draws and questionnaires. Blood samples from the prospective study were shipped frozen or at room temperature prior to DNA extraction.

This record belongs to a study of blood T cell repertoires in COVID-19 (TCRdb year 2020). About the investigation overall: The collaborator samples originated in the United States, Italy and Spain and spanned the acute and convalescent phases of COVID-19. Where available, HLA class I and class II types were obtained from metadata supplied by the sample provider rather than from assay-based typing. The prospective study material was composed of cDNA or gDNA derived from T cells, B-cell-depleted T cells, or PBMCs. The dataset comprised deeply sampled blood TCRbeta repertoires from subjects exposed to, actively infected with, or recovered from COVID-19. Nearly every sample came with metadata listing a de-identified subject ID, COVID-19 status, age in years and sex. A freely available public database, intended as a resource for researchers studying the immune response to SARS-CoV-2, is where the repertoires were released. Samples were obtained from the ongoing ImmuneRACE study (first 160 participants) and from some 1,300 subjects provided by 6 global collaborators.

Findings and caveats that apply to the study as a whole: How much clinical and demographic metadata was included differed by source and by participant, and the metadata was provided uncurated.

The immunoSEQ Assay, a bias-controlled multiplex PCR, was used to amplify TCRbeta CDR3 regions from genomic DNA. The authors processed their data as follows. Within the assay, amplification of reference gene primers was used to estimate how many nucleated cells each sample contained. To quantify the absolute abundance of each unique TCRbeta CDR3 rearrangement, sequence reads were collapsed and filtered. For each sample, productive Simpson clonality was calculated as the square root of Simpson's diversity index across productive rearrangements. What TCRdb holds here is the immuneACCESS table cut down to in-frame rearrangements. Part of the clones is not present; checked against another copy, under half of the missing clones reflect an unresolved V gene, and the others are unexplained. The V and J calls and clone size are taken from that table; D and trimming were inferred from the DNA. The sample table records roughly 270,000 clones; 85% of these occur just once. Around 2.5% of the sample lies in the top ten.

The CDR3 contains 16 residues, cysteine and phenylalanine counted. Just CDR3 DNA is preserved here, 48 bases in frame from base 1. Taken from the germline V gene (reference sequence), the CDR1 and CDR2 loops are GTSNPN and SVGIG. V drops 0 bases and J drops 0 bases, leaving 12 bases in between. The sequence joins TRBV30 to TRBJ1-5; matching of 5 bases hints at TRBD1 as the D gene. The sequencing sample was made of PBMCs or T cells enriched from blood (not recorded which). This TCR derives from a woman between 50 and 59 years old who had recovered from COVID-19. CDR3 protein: CAWSVRGLYSNQPQHF. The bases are TGTGCCTGGAGTGTACGGGGACTATATAGCAATCAGCCCCAGCATTTT.